This T cell receptor (beta chain) was sequenced during a study of cytomegalovirus exposure and HLA in healthy donors. Regarding the study as a whole: Sequencing had likely introduced a cluster of highly shared sequence variants as an artifact. In a later analysis, at a false discovery rate of 0.05, 15,000 to 20,000 TCR beta sequences were associated with HLA alleles. Productive status was seen about 90% or about 30% of the time for most TCR beta V segments in an earlier analysis.

The CDR3 runs 12 residues. V was pared by 0 bases and J by 10 bases, with 8 bases between. In germline, CDR1 is SGDLS, CDR2 YYNGEE. Both 60 Vbeta primers and 13 Jbeta primers went into the PCR. Method: immunoSEQ multiplex PCR; TCRdb's copy keeps in-frame clones and lacks some. The sample has some 180,000 clones, 73% seen once. This clone came up a few times. Its antigen is as yet unknown. The sample contains more than one DNA sequence encoding this CDR3. The gene calls are TRBV9 and TRBJ2-1, with D perhaps matching TRBD2 (5 bases). This sequence originates from a woman aged 18-29 years in good health and CMV-seropositive. The sequenced sample was PBMCs. Here the CDR3 DNA reads TGTGCCAGCAGCGTAGACCGAGGGGAGCAGTTCTTC. Its translation is CASSVDRGEQFF.